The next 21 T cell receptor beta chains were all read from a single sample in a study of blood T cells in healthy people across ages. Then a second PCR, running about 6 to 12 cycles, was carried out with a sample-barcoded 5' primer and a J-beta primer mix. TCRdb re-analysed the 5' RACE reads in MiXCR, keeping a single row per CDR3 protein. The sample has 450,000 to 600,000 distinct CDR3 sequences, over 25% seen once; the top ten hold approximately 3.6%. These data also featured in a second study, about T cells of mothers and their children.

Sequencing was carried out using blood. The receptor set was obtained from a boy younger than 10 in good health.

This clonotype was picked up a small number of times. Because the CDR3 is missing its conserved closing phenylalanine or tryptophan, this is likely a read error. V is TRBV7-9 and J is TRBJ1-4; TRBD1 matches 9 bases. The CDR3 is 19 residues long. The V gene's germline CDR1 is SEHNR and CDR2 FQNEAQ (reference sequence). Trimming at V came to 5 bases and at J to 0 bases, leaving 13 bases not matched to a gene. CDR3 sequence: CASSTIPGQGTATNEKLFS. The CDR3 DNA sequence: TGTGCCAGCAGCACCATCCCGGGACAGGGAACGGCAACTAATGAAAAACTGTTTTCT.

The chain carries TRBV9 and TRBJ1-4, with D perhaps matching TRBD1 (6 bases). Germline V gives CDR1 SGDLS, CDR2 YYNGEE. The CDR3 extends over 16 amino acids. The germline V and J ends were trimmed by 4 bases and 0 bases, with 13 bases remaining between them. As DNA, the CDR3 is TGTGCCAGCAGCCCAGGACAGCTTGCAACTAATGAAAAACTGTTTTTT. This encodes CASSPGQLATNEKLFF.

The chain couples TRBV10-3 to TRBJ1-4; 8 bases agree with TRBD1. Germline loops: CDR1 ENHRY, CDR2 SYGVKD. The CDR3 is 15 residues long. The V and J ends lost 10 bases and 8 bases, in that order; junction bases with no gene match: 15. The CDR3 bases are TGTGCCAGCGGGACGGGACAGGCCAAGGGGGAAAAACTGTTTTTT. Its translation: CASGTGQAKGEKLFF.

Here the CDR3 reads CASSAGFGASSNTEAFF. CDR3 nucleotides: TGTGCCAGCAGCGCGGGGTTCGGGGCCTCCTCTAACACTGAAGCTTTCTTT. The J gene is TRBJ1-1, the V gene TRBV7-3; D is possibly TRBD1 (5 bases). The CDR3 has 17 residues. Germline CDR1 SGHTA, CDR2 FQGTGA. V lost 5 bases, J lost 2 bases, and 21 bases lay in between.

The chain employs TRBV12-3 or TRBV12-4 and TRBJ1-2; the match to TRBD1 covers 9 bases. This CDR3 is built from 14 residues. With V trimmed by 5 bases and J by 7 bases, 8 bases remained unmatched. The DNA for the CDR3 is TGTGCCAGCAGTCAGATACAGGGGGCCGGTGGCTACACCTTC. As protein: CASSQIQGAGGYTF.

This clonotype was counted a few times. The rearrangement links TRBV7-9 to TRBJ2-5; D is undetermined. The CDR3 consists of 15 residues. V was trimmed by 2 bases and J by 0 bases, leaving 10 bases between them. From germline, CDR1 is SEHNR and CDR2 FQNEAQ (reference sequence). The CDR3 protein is CASSLSAMYQETQYF. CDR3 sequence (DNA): TGTGCCAGCAGCTTATCCGCGATGTACCAAGAGACCCAGTACTTC.

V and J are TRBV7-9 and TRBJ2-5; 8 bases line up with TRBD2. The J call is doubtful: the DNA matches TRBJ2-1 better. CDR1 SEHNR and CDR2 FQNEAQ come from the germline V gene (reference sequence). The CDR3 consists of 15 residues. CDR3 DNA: TGTGCCAGCAGCTTAGCCAGCGGGAGAAACAATGAGCAGTTCTTC. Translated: CASSLASGRNNEQFF.

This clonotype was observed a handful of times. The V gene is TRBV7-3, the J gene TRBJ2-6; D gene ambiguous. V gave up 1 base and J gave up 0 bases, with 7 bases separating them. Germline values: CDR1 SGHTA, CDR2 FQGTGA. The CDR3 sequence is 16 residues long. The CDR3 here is CASSLRPNSGANVLTF. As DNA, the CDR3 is TGTGCCAGCAGCTTAAGGCCAAACTCTGGGGCCAACGTCCTGACTTTC.

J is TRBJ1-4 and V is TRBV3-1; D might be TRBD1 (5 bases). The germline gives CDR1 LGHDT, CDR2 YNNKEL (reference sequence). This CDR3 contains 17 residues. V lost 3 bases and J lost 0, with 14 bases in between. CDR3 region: CASSQQTGWATNEKLFF. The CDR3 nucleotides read TGTGCCAGCAGCCAGCAAACAGGATGGGCAACTAATGAAAAACTGTTTTTT.

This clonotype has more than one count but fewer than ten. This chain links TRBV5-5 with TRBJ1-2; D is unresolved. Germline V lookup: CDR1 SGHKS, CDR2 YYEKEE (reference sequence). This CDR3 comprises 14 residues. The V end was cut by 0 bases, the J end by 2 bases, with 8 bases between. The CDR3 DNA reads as TGTGCCAGCAGCTTGGCCCCGAGCAACTATGGCTACACCTTC. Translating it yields CASSLAPSNYGYTF.

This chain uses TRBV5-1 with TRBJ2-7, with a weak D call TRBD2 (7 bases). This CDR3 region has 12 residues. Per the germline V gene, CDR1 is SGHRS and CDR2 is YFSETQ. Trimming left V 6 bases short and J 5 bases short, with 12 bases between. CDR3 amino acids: CASKRGGHEQYF. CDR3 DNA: TGCGCCAGCAAAAGGGGGGGTCACGAGCAGTACTTC.

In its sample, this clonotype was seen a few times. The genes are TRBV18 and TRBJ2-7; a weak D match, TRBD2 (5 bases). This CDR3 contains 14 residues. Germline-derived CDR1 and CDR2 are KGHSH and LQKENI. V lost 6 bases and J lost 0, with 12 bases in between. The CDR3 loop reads CASSPGGYSYEQYF. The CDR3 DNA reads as TGTGCCAGCTCTCCCGGCGGGTACTCCTACGAGCAGTACTTC. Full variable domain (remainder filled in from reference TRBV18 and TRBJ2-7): NAGVMQNPRHLVRRRGQEARLRCSPMKGHSHVYWYRQLPEEGLKFMVYLQKENIIDESGMPKERFSAEFPKEGPSILRIQQVVRGDSAAYFCASSPGGYSYEQYFGPGTRLTVT.

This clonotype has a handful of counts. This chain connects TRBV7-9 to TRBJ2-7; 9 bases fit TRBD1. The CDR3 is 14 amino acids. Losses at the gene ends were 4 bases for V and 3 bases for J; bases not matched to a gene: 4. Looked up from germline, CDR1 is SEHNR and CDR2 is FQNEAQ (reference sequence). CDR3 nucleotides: TGTGCCAGCAGCTCCTTGGACAGGGGCTACGAGCAGTACTTC. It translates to CASSSLDRGYEQYF.

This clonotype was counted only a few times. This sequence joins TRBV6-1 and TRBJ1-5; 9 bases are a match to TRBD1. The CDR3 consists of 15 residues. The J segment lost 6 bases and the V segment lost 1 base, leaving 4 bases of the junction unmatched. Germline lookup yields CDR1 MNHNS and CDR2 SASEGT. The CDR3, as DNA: TGTGCCAGCAGTGAAGGGGGACAGGGCGCTCAGCCCCAGCATTTT. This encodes CASSEGGQGAQPQHF.

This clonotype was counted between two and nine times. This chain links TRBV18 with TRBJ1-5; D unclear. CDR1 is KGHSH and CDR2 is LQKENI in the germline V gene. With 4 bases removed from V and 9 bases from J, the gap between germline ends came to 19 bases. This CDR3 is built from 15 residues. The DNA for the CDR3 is TGTGCCAGCTCACTATCGGACGGAAAATGGTGGCCCCAGCATTTT. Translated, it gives CASSLSDGKWWPQHF. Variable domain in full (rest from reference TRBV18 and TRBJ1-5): NAGVMQNPRHLVRRRGQEARLRCSPMKGHSHVYWYRQLPEEGLKFMVYLQKENIIDESGMPKERFSAEFPKEGPSILRIQQVVRGDSAAYFCASSLSDGKWWPQHFGDGTRLSIL.

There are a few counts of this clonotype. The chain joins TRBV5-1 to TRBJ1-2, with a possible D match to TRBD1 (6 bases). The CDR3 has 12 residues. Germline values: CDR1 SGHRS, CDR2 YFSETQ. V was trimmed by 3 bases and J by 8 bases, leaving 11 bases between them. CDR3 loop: CASSSGAEGYTF. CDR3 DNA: TGCGCCAGCAGCTCGGGGGCGGAAGGCTACACCTTC.

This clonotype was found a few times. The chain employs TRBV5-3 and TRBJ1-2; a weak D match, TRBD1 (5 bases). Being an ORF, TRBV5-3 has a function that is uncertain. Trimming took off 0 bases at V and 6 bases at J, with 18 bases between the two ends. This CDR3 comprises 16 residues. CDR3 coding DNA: TGTGCCAGAAGCTTGGACAGGACTACGAGCCCTAATGGCTACACCTTC. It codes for CARSLDRTTSPNGYTF.

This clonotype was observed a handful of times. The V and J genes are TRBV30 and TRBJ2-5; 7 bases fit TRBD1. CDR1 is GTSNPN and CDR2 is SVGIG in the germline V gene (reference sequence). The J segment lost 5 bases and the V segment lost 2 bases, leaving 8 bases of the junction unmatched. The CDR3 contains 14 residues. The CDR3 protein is CAWSPADRRETQYF. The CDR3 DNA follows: TGTGCCTGGAGTCCCGCGGACAGGAGGGAGACCCAGTACTTC.

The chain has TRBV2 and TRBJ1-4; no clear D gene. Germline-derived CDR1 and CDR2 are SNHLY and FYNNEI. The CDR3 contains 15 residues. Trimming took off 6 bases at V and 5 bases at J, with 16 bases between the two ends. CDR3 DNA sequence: TGTGCCAGCAGACCCGCGCGGGGTCGGAATGAAAAACTGTTTTTT. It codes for CASRPARGRNEKLFF.

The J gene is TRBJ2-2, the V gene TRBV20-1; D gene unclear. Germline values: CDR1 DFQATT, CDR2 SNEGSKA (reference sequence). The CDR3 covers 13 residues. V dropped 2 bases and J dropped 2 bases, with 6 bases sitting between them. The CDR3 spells CSARNPNTGELFF. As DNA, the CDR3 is TGCAGTGCTAGAAACCCCAACACCGGGGAGCTGTTTTTT.

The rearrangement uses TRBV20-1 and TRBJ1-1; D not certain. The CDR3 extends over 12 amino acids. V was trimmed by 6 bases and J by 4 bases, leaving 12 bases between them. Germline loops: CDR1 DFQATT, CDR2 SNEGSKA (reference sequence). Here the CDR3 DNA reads TGCAGTGCGTCTAGGATGGGCACTGAAGCTTTCTTT. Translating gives CSASRMGTEAFF.